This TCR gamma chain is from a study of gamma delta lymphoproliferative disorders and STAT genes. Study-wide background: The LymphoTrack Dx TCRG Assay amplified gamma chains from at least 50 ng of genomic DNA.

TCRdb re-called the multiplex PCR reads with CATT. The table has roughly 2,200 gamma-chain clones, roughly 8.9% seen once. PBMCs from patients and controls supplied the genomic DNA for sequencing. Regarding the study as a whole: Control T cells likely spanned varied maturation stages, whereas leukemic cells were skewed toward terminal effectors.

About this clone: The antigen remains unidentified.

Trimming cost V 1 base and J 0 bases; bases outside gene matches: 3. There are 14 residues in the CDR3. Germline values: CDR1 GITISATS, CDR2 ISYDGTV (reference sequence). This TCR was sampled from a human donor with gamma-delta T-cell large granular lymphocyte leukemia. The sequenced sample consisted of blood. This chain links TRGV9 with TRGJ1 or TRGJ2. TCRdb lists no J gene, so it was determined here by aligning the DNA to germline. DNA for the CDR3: TGTGCCTTGTGGGAGGTTCCGAATTATTATAAGAAACTCTTT. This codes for CALWEVPNYYKKLF.